The present T cell receptor (beta chain) was sequenced within a study of Graves' ophthalmopathy and Graves' hyperthyroidism. About the research overall: The study drew peripheral blood at initial diagnosis, before any treatment.

The authors amplified TCR beta CDR3 regions from RNA transcripts. Second-round multiplex PCR followed a first-round RT-PCR using HTBI primers. TCRdb reanalysed the multiplex PCR reads using MiXCR and keeps one entry per CDR3 protein. Of just over 600,000 distinct CDR3 sequences listed, approximately 21% are singletons. Comment on this clonotype: No antigen is known for it.

Study-wide results and limits: Blood contained most expanded thyroid clonotypes exceeding 0.001 frequency. Stable hyperthyroidism and ophthalmopathy were told apart by a 13-signature model, which achieved roughly 89% sensitivity and 65% to 83% specificity.

V lost 6 bases and J lost 5; bases outside the gene matches: 8. This CDR3 contains 14 residues. Sequencing was performed on peripheral blood. This TCR was recovered from a young woman with stable Graves' hyperthyroidism. Some clones in this sample may be carry-over from other donors' samples. The chain links TRBV12-3 or TRBV12-4 to TRBJ2-5; 8 bases are a match to TRBD2. The CDR3 DNA follows: TGTGCCAGCAGGTCTCGGGAGGGAGGGGAGACCCAGTACTTC. This sequence encodes CASRSREGGETQYF.